Given below is one TCR beta chain in context. Its target is not known. The PCR had 60 Vbeta and 13 Jbeta primers. Libraries were prepared by immunoSEQ multiplex PCR; TCRdb keeps only in-frame clonotypes and omits some of them. The top ten hold over 6.5% of the sample, which has 100,000 to 120,000 clones, roughly two thirds seen once. This sample was taken from a study of cytomegalovirus exposure and HLA in healthy donors. Overall study findings and caveats: Later analysis suggested links between common viral pathogens and several top significant clusters.

Trimming removed 3 bases at V and 2 bases at J, with 14 bases between. CDR1 and CDR2 (germline): SGDLS, YYNGEE. CDR3 length: 15 amino acids. The sequenced material came from PBMCs. This receptor was obtained from a man between 18 and 29 years old in good health and CMV-seropositive. The genes are TRBV9 and TRBJ2-5; possibly TRBD2 for D (6 bases). CDR3 in DNA: TGTGCCAGCAGCGGACCGGGACTTGGGCAAGAGACCCAGTACTTC. Translation: CASSGPGLGQETQYF.